This T cell receptor (beta chain) derives from a study of neurological immune-mediated disorders. Every sequencing run returned over 200 million TCR-beta sequences, which were derived from 15-18 subjects. From the 5' RACE reads, TCRdb called clonotypes with MiXCR, one entry per CDR3 protein. The data hold 65,000 to 85,000 distinct CDR3 sequences, with about 3% observed a single time. Germline-derived CDR1 and CDR2 are SGHTA and FQGTGA. With 4 bases clipped from V and 6 bases from J, the junction kept 2 bases outside the gene matches. The CDR3 sequence is 14 residues long. This clonotype was seen ten or more times. The antigen remains unidentified. General study points: The phylogenetic placement of 18 of 34 multiple sclerosis patients' repertoires in one related-CDR3 cluster constitutes a possible signature. None of the CDR3 amino acid sequences of expanded clones recurred across subjects, suggesting private repertoires in all groups.

The sequence derives from a woman between 50 and 59 years old with multiple sclerosis. The specimen sequenced was PBMCs. This chain connects TRBV7-3 to TRBJ2-7; 14 nucleotides match TRBD2. CDR3 DNA: TGTGCCAGCAGCTCGGGACTAGCGGGAGCCGAGCAGTACTTC. Its protein product is CASSSGLAGAEQYF.